Listed below are T cell receptor beta chains from one sample, sequenced in a study of blood T cell repertoires in COVID-19. TCRdb's table, derived via immunoSEQ multiplex PCR, lists solely in-frame clones and lacks some. Of about 210,000 clones detected, approximately 80% appear once; the ten largest clones hold 8.9%. The sample was PBMCs or T cells enriched from blood (not recorded which). These receptors all come from a woman between 50 and 59 years old with acute COVID-19. CDR3s include the opening cysteine and the closing phenylalanine or tryptophan. Fields, in order: J gene, D gene, clone size, V gene, CDR3 DNA, CDR3 protein. The D gene is left open where the match is weak. Clone size is not always given. Where it is, it says once, few, many or a class for expanded clones.

TRBJ2-2	TRBD1	-	TRBV19	TGTGCCAGTAGTCGGGACAGGGTCACCGGGGAGCTGTTTTTT	CASSRDRVTGELFF
TRBJ1-1	-	-	TRBV18	TGTGCCAGCTCAACAGGAGTGAACACTGAAGCTTTCTTT	CASSTGVNTEAFF
TRBJ2-7	-	-	TRBV5-1	TGCGCCAGCAAAATACTCGAACAGGGATCCTACGAGCAGTACTTC	CASKILEQGSYEQYF
TRBJ2-1	-	-	TRBV7-2	TGTGCCAGCAGCTTATATAGTTACTCCTACAATGAGCAGTTCTTC	CASSLYSYSYNEQFF
TRBJ2-1	TRBD1	-	TRBV27	TGTGCCAGCAGTTCCCGGATGGACAGGGTGTCAGGTGAGCAGTTCTTC	CASSSRMDRVSGEQFF
TRBJ2-2	TRBD2	-	TRBV4-3	TGCGCCAGCAGCCAAGATGGCGCGGGGGGAAACACCGGGGAGCTGTTTTTT	CASSQDGAGGNTGELFF
TRBJ2-7	TRBD1	-	TRBV3-1/TRBV3-2	TGTGCCAGCAGCCAATCGCCCCGAGGGGGCGGTAGGTGGCGGGTATCCTACGAGCAGTACTTC	CASSQSPRGGGRWRVSYEQYF
TRBJ1-1	-	-	TRBV18	TGTGCCAGCTCAACAGCTCAGAACACTGAAGCTTTCTTT	CASSTAQNTEAFF
TRBJ2-3	TRBD1	-	TRBV5-1	TGCGCCAGCAGCTCCGGGACAGGGACTAGCACAGATACGCAGTATTTT	CASSSGTGTSTDTQYF
TRBJ1-1	-	few	TRBV10-3	TGTGCCACCAGCCCCCGGCAGGGGCGGATGAACACTGAAGCTTTCTTT	CATSPRQGRMNTEAFF
TRBJ1-5	TRBD1	once	TRBV10-1	TGCGCCAGCTCGCGGGACAGGGATGATCAGCCCCAGCATTTT	CASSRDRDDQPQHF
TRBJ2-1	-	-	TRBV5-1	TGCGCCAGCAGCTTGTCAGGAGGCTCCTACAATGAGCAGTTCTTC	CASSLSGGSYNEQFF
TRBJ2-5	TRBD2	-	TRBV20-1	TGCAGTGCTAGTAATAGCGGGGCAATACAAGAGACCCAGTACTTC	CSASNSGAIQETQYF
TRBJ1-2	-	-	TRBV18	TGTGCCAGCTCACCCTTGCCGAGGGGAGGGGTTGATGGCTACACCTTC	CASSPLPRGGVDGYTF
TRBJ2-5	-	-	TRBV28	TGTGCCAGCAGATCAGGGGTAGAGACCCAGTACTTC	CASRSGVETQYF
TRBJ2-5	-	-	TRBV7-2	TGTGCCAGCAGCTTTGAGGTCGGGTACCAAGAGACCCAGTACTTC	CASSFEVGYQETQYF
TRBJ2-5	TRBD2	-	TRBV3-1/TRBV3-2	TGTGCCAGTCTCTTGCGGGGGGCCGTGGAGACCCAGTACTTC	CASLLRGAVETQYF
TRBJ1-1	TRBD1	-	TRBV10-3	TGTGCCATCAGTCCGGGACAGGGGATCATGAACACTGAAGCTTTCTTT	CAISPGQGIMNTEAFF
TRBJ2-7	TRBD1	-	TRBV6-5	TGTGCCAGCAGAGGGCAGGGGGCCCCCTACGAGCAGTACTTC	CASRGQGAPYEQYF
TRBJ1-6	-	-	TRBV5-8	TGTGCCAGCAGCCGGAACCCGGGACTCTACGGATCACCCCTCCACTTT	CASSRNPGLYGSPLHF
TRBJ1-5	-	-	TRBV30	TGTGCCTGGAGTATGGCTAGCAATCAGCCCCAGCATTTT	CAWSMASNQPQHF
TRBJ1-5	TRBD1	-	TRBV9	TGTGCCAGCAGTTTGACAGGGATAAATCAGCCCCAGCATTTT	CASSLTGINQPQHF
TRBJ2-3	TRBD2	once	TRBV5-1	TGCGCCAGCAGCTTGGTAGCGGGGGCCCCCACAGATACGCAGTATTTT	CASSLVAGAPTDTQYF
TRBJ2-5	-	-	TRBV5-1	TGCGCCAGCAGCTTTGGGCATGAAAAAGAGACCCAGTACTTC	CASSFGHEKETQYF
TRBJ2-2	-	-	TRBV5-5	TGTGCCAGCAGCTTGGGGGCGTGGGAGCTGTTTTTT	CASSLGAWELFF
TRBJ1-6	-	-	TRBV7-9	TGTGCCAGCAGCTCTTCGGGAGGCGTCTATTCACCCCTCCACTTT	CASSSSGGVYSPLHF
TRBJ2-5	TRBD1	-	TRBV7-9	TGTGCCAGCAGCTTAACAGGGGGAAGACAAGAGACCCAGTACTTC	CASSLTGGRQETQYF
TRBJ1-1	TRBD1	-	TRBV28	TGTGCCAGCAGTTTTCAGGCCAGGGGGCTGAGTGAAGCTTTCTTT	CASSFQARGLSEAFF
TRBJ2-3	-	-	TRBV3-1/TRBV3-2	TGTGCCAGCAGCCACCGTAACACAGATACGCAGTATTTT	CASSHRNTDTQYF
TRBJ2-3	-	-	TRBV28	TGTGCCAGCAGGAGGCTAGTGGCCGATACGCAGTATTTT	CASRRLVADTQYF
TRBJ1-6	-	once	TRBV19	TGTGCCAGTATCGACACCACGAATTCACCCCTCCACTTT	CASIDTTNSPLHF
TRBJ2-7	TRBD1	-	TRBV11-2	TGTGCCAGCAGCTTAACGCGACAGGGGGCAAGCGAGCAGTACTTC	CASSLTRQGASEQYF
TRBJ2-5	-	-	TRBV18	TGTGCCAGCTCACAACAGGGTTGGGAGACCCAGTACTTC	CASSQQGWETQYF
TRBJ2-7	-	-	TRBV6-5	TGTGCCAGCAGAAGGGGGGGCCCCCTCTACGAGCAGTACTTC	CASRRGGPLYEQYF
TRBJ2-2	-	-	TRBV10-3	TGTGCCATCAGTGAGGGCTCCGGGGAGCTGTTTTTT	CAISEGSGELFF
TRBJ2-3	-	-	TRBV20-1	TGCAGTGCGCCGGACTTAGATACGCAGTATTTT	CSAPDLDTQYF
TRBJ2-3	TRBD2	-	TRBV19	TGTGCCAGTAGTACGGGGAGACCCGGACTAGCGGGAGCAGATACGCAGTATTTT	CASSTGRPGLAGADTQYF
TRBJ2-7	TRBD1	few	TRBV28	TGTGCCAGCAGTTTATTACAGACAGGGGGCTACGAGCAGTACTTC	CASSLLQTGGYEQYF
TRBJ2-7	TRBD2	few	TRBV6-2/TRBV6-3	TGTGCCAGCAGTTACGGGGACTACCTCTCCTACGAGCAGTACTTC	CASSYGDYLSYEQYF
TRBJ1-5	-	-	TRBV21-1	TGTGCCAGCAGCAAAGTCAAGGGGGTGGGTCCGCCCCAGCATTTT	CASSKVKGVGPPQHF
TRBJ2-2	TRBD2	-	TRBV6-5	TGTGCCAGCAGCCGACTAGCGGGGGTTAGCGGGGAGCTGTTTTTT	CASSRLAGVSGELFF
TRBJ1-1	-	-	TRBV19	TGTGCCAGTAAAACAGGGACGATAGGTGAAGCTTTCTTT	CASKTGTIGEAFF
TRBJ2-2	-	-	TRBV11-2	TGTGCCAGCAGCGCCCGAGGAGGGAGTGCGGCCGGGGAGCTGTTTTTT	CASSARGGSAAGELFF
TRBJ2-7	TRBD2	-	TRBV7-6	TGTGCCAGCAGTGCTGGGAGGGGAGGAACCGCCTACGAGCAGTACTTC	CASSAGRGGTAYEQYF
TRBJ2-3	-	-	TRBV11-2	TGTGCCAGCAGCTTAGTCGGGAATGGGGTAGATACGCAGTATTTT	CASSLVGNGVDTQYF
TRBJ1-1	-	-	TRBV6-6	TGTGCCAGCAGTTACACACAGGCATTGAACACTGAAGCTTTCTTT	CASSYTQALNTEAFF
TRBJ1-1	TRBD1	-	TRBV3-1/TRBV3-2	TGTGCCAGCAGCCAGACAGGGTCAGGTACTGAAGCTTTCTTT	CASSQTGSGTEAFF
TRBJ1-2	TRBD1	-	TRBV7-2	TGTGCCAGCAGCTGGGACAGCCCTAACTATGGCTACACCTTC	CASSWDSPNYGYTF
TRBJ2-1	-	-	TRBV7-9	TGTGCCAGCTCTTATAGCGCATTCTACAATGAGCAGTTCTTC	CASSYSAFYNEQFF
TRBJ1-1	TRBD1	-	TRBV4-3	TGCGCCAGCAGCCAAACGGACAGGGCCACTGAAGCTTTCTTT	CASSQTDRATEAFF
TRBJ1-2	-	-	TRBV7-8	TGTGCCAGCAGCTTAGGCTCTAAGCTTAATGGCTACACCTTC	CASSLGSKLNGYTF
TRBJ2-7	-	-	TRBV5-1	TGCGCCAGCAGCTCATCCTACGAGCAGTACTTC	CASSSSYEQYF
TRBJ1-4	-	-	TRBV6-5	TGTGCCAGCCGGGCGCAGGGGCTCGAGGAAAAACTGTTTTTT	CASRAQGLEEKLFF
TRBJ1-2	-	-	TRBV3-1/TRBV3-2	TGTGCCAGCAGCCAAGTTTTCAGTCACTATGGCTACACCTTC	CASSQVFSHYGYTF
TRBJ2-1	-	-	TRBV27	TGTGCCAGCAGTCCCCCCTACGGTTCTAGCTCCTACAATGAGCAGTTCTTC	CASSPPYGSSSYNEQFF